This T cell receptor (beta chain) is drawn from a study of blood T cell repertoires in COVID-19. The overall study: From T cells, B-cell-depleted T cells, or PBMCs came the material, which was cDNA or gDNA.

Trimming cost V 4 bases and J 4 bases, with 9 bases left between them. Germline CDR1 is MNHEY and CDR2 is SVGAGI. This CDR3 has 13 residues. Regarding this clone: Other DNA sequences within the sample encode an identical CDR3.

In the original workflow: Amplification of reference gene primers was used by the study to estimate nucleated cell counts. TCRdb's copy holds only in-frame clones and misses some; the assay was immunoSEQ multiplex PCR. V and J calls and clone size are as listed in that table; D and trimming were resolved from the DNA. The sample lists 200,000 or so clones; 65% to 85% were seen once. The chain employs TRBV6-5 and TRBJ2-3; tentative D call: TRBD2 (6 bases). Material for sequencing was peripheral blood. The source is a woman aged 80 or older with acute or convalescent COVID-19. The CDR3 sequence is CASSSPGADTQYF. The CDR3 nucleotides read TGTGCCAGCAGTTCCCCGGGGGCAGATACGCAGTATTTT.